Listed below are T cell receptor beta chains from one sample, sequenced in a study of cytomegalovirus exposure and HLA in healthy donors. The assay was immunoSEQ multiplex PCR, and TCRdb's table has in-frame clones only and misses some. The repertoire includes about 200,000 clones, roughly 80% of them detected once, and 6.5% sits in the top ten. What was sequenced was PBMCs. These receptors all stem from a woman in her forties or fifties in good health and CMV-seropositive. Both conserved end residues are part of each CDR3. Each record gives: D gene, J gene, V gene, clone size, CDR3 protein, CDR3 DNA. D genes are given only for firm matches. A row's size may be missing; if present it is once, few, many or a size class.

D gene: TRBD2; J gene: TRBJ2-7; V gene: TRBV10-3; clone size: NA; CDR3 protein: CAISESTSGTFEQYF; CDR3 DNA: TGTGCCATCAGTGAGTCGACTAGCGGGACTTTCGAGCAGTACTTC
D gene: TRBD1; J gene: TRBJ2-7; V gene: TRBV5-4; clone size: NA; CDR3 protein: CASSLQGTYEQYF; CDR3 DNA: TGTGCCAGCAGCTTACAGGGGACCTACGAGCAGTACTTC
D gene: TRBD1; J gene: TRBJ1-5; V gene: TRBV28; clone size: once; CDR3 protein: CASSLSGRGHQPQHF; CDR3 DNA: TGTGCCAGCAGTTTAAGCGGTAGGGGGCATCAGCCCCAGCATTTT
D gene: NA; J gene: TRBJ1-5; V gene: TRBV14; clone size: NA; CDR3 protein: CASSRGAPMGGAPSNQPQHF; CDR3 DNA: TGTGCCAGCAGCCGGGGGGCCCCAATGGGGGGGGCTCCTAGCAATCAGCCCCAGCATTTT
D gene: NA; J gene: TRBJ1-6; V gene: TRBV7-9; clone size: once; CDR3 protein: CASSSRGAGGGSPLHF; CDR3 DNA: TGTGCCAGCAGCAGTAGAGGGGCAGGTGGGGGGTCACCCCTCCACTTT
D gene: TRBD2; J gene: TRBJ2-1; V gene: TRBV7-9; clone size: NA; CDR3 protein: CASSFWREGVEQFF; CDR3 DNA: TGTGCCAGCAGCTTCTGGCGGGAGGGGGTTGAGCAGTTCTTC
D gene: TRBD2; J gene: TRBJ2-5; V gene: TRBV18; clone size: NA; CDR3 protein: CASSPSTGGVHQETQYF; CDR3 DNA: TGTGCCAGCTCACCCTCAACGGGGGGGGTACACCAAGAGACCCAGTACTTC
D gene: TRBD1; J gene: TRBJ2-7; V gene: TRBV7-6; clone size: NA; CDR3 protein: CASSAREGQDYEQYF; CDR3 DNA: TGTGCCAGCAGCGCGAGGGAAGGACAGGACTACGAGCAGTACTTC
D gene: NA; J gene: TRBJ2-2; V gene: TRBV18; clone size: NA; CDR3 protein: CASSSSENTGELFF; CDR3 DNA: TGTGCCAGCTCATCGAGCGAGAACACCGGGGAGCTGTTTTTT
D gene: TRBD2; J gene: TRBJ2-3; V gene: TRBV27; clone size: NA; CDR3 protein: CASSLSPLSGRAADTQYF; CDR3 DNA: TGTGCCAGCAGTTTATCCCCACTAAGCGGGAGGGCCGCAGATACGCAGTATTTT
D gene: TRBD1; J gene: TRBJ1-1; V gene: TRBV5-1; clone size: NA; CDR3 protein: CASSLGFADRGDWAFF; CDR3 DNA: TGCGCCAGCAGCTTGGGTTTTGCGGACAGGGGCGATTGGGCTTTCTTT
D gene: NA; J gene: TRBJ2-7; V gene: TRBV18; clone size: NA; CDR3 protein: CASSPTEALESYEQYF; CDR3 DNA: TGTGCCAGCTCACCGACCGAGGCACTAGAGTCCTACGAGCAGTACTTC
D gene: TRBD2; J gene: TRBJ2-2; V gene: TRBV10-1; clone size: few; CDR3 protein: CASSESTTSGGVWNTGELFF; CDR3 DNA: TGCGCCAGCAGTGAGTCGACGACTAGCGGGGGGGTTTGGAACACCGGGGAGCTGTTTTTT
D gene: TRBD2; J gene: TRBJ2-5; V gene: TRBV5-4; clone size: NA; CDR3 protein: CASSGGVAGGWETQYF; CDR3 DNA: TGTGCCAGCAGCGGCGGTGTAGCGGGAGGGTGGGAGACCCAGTACTTC
D gene: NA; J gene: TRBJ1-5; V gene: TRBV27; clone size: NA; CDR3 protein: CASSQHRTEPQHF; CDR3 DNA: TGTGCCAGCAGCCAACACAGGACGGAGCCCCAGCATTTT
D gene: NA; J gene: TRBJ1-5; V gene: TRBV28; clone size: few; CDR3 protein: CASSPGNQPQHF; CDR3 DNA: TGTGCCAGCAGCCCGGGAAATCAGCCCCAGCATTTT
D gene: NA; J gene: TRBJ2-7; V gene: TRBV5-1; clone size: NA; CDR3 protein: CASSSQPGIPYEQYF; CDR3 DNA: TGCGCCAGCAGCAGCCAACCAGGGATACCCTACGAGCAGTACTTC
D gene: TRBD1; J gene: TRBJ1-2; V gene: TRBV27; clone size: NA; CDR3 protein: CASSSSTGAGYTF; CDR3 DNA: TGTGCCAGCAGTTCCTCTACAGGGGCTGGCTACACCTTC
D gene: NA; J gene: TRBJ2-7; V gene: TRBV30; clone size: once; CDR3 protein: CAWSRGSYEQYF; CDR3 DNA: TGTGCCTGGAGTAGAGGTTCCTACGAGCAGTACTTC
D gene: TRBD1; J gene: TRBJ2-1; V gene: TRBV19; clone size: NA; CDR3 protein: CASSKGNRGAMIRNEQFF; CDR3 DNA: TGTGCCAGTAGTAAAGGTAACAGGGGAGCAATGATTCGAAATGAGCAGTTCTTC
D gene: TRBD1; J gene: TRBJ2-5; V gene: TRBV5-4; clone size: NA; CDR3 protein: CASSLGGQGLGGTQYF; CDR3 DNA: TGTGCCAGCAGCTTGGGGGGACAGGGGCTTGGAGGGACCCAGTACTTC
D gene: NA; J gene: TRBJ2-1; V gene: TRBV30; clone size: NA; CDR3 protein: CAWSASGSYNEQFF; CDR3 DNA: TGTGCCTGGAGTGCCAGCGGTTCCTACAATGAGCAGTTCTTC
D gene: NA; J gene: TRBJ2-7; V gene: TRBV9; clone size: NA; CDR3 protein: CASSVSGQPYEQYF; CDR3 DNA: TGTGCCAGCAGCGTAAGTGGGCAGCCCTACGAGCAGTACTTC
D gene: NA; J gene: TRBJ1-1; V gene: TRBV18; clone size: NA; CDR3 protein: CASSPTALNTEAFF; CDR3 DNA: TGTGCCAGCTCACCAACAGCCTTGAACACTGAAGCTTTCTTT
D gene: NA; J gene: TRBJ1-2; V gene: TRBV20-1; clone size: NA; CDR3 protein: CSALSWGGYTF; CDR3 DNA: TGCAGTGCCCTTTCATGGGGCGGCTACACCTTC
D gene: NA; J gene: TRBJ2-7; V gene: TRBV28; clone size: NA; CDR3 protein: CASSLGSSHPLSYEQYF; CDR3 DNA: TGTGCCAGCAGTTTAGGCTCGTCGCATCCTCTCTCCTACGAGCAGTACTTC
D gene: NA; J gene: TRBJ2-7; V gene: TRBV6-5; clone size: NA; CDR3 protein: CASSYTQGYEQYF; CDR3 DNA: TGTGCCAGCAGTTACACTCAGGGTTACGAGCAGTACTTC
D gene: NA; J gene: TRBJ1-1; V gene: TRBV28; clone size: NA; CDR3 protein: CASSLPGYTEAFF; CDR3 DNA: TGTGCCAGCAGTTTACCGGGGTACACTGAAGCTTTCTTT
D gene: TRBD2; J gene: TRBJ2-1; V gene: TRBV7-2; clone size: NA; CDR3 protein: CASSLTGTSHRDEQFF; CDR3 DNA: TGTGCCAGCAGCTTAACAGGGACTAGCCATCGTGATGAGCAGTTCTTC
D gene: TRBD1; J gene: TRBJ2-7; V gene: TRBV7-2; clone size: once; CDR3 protein: CASSLAGTGDYYEQYF; CDR3 DNA: TGTGCCAGCAGCTTAGCCGGGACAGGGGATTACTACGAGCAGTACTTC
D gene: TRBD1; J gene: TRBJ1-1; V gene: TRBV5-1; clone size: NA; CDR3 protein: CASSGQGGNTEAFF; CDR3 DNA: TGCGCCAGCAGCGGACAGGGAGGGAACACTGAAGCTTTCTTT
D gene: TRBD2; J gene: TRBJ2-3; V gene: TRBV5-1; clone size: NA; CDR3 protein: CASSLGFGRLAESTDTQYF; CDR3 DNA: TGCGCCAGCAGCTTGGGGTTCGGTAGGCTAGCGGAGAGCACAGATACGCAGTATTTT
D gene: NA; J gene: TRBJ2-5; V gene: TRBV11-3; clone size: NA; CDR3 protein: CASSLGREETQYF; CDR3 DNA: TGTGCCAGCAGCTTAGGGAGAGAAGAGACCCAGTACTTC
D gene: TRBD2; J gene: TRBJ2-2; V gene: TRBV27; clone size: NA; CDR3 protein: CASSSLAGSLRGTGELFF; CDR3 DNA: TGTGCCAGCAGTTCACTAGCGGGCTCCCTAAGGGGCACCGGGGAGCTGTTTTTT
D gene: TRBD1; J gene: TRBJ1-2; V gene: TRBV10-3; clone size: NA; CDR3 protein: CAISDSGTGDYGYTF; CDR3 DNA: TGTGCCATCAGTGATTCCGGGACAGGGGACTATGGCTACACCTTC
D gene: NA; J gene: TRBJ1-6; V gene: TRBV28; clone size: NA; CDR3 protein: CASSFRGPNSPLHF; CDR3 DNA: TGTGCCAGCAGTTTCCGAGGGCCCAATTCACCCCTCCACTTT
D gene: NA; J gene: TRBJ2-3; V gene: TRBV28; clone size: NA; CDR3 protein: CASSFVGSTQYF; CDR3 DNA: TGTGCCAGCAGTTTCGTTGGGAGTACGCAGTATTTT
D gene: NA; J gene: TRBJ2-1; V gene: TRBV7-2; clone size: NA; CDR3 protein: CASSLQGYEQFF; CDR3 DNA: TGTGCCAGCAGCTTACAGGGTTATGAGCAGTTCTTC
D gene: NA; J gene: TRBJ2-7; V gene: TRBV5-1; clone size: few; CDR3 protein: CASSLIDRTYEQYF; CDR3 DNA: TGCGCCAGCAGCTTGATCGACAGGACCTACGAGCAGTACTTC
D gene: TRBD1; J gene: TRBJ1-2; V gene: TRBV6-4; clone size: once; CDR3 protein: CASSDGQGGGYTF; CDR3 DNA: TGTGCCAGCAGTGATGGACAGGGAGGTGGCTACACCTTC
D gene: NA; J gene: TRBJ2-2; V gene: TRBV29-1; clone size: once; CDR3 protein: CSVDEGGTGELFF; CDR3 DNA: TGCAGCGTTGATGAGGGGGGGACCGGGGAGCTGTTTTTT
D gene: TRBD1; J gene: TRBJ1-1; V gene: TRBV5-6; clone size: NA; CDR3 protein: CASSLALGTGMNTEAFF; CDR3 DNA: TGTGCCAGCAGCTTGGCCCTAGGGACAGGGATGAACACTGAAGCTTTCTTT
D gene: TRBD2; J gene: TRBJ2-1; V gene: TRBV27; clone size: NA; CDR3 protein: CASSVGLAGVNEQFF; CDR3 DNA: TGTGCCAGCAGTGTTGGACTAGCGGGGGTCAATGAGCAGTTCTTC
D gene: NA; J gene: TRBJ1-4; V gene: TRBV2; clone size: NA; CDR3 protein: CASAGTSNEKLFF; CDR3 DNA: TGTGCCAGCGCCGGGACAAGTAATGAAAAACTGTTTTTT
D gene: TRBD2; J gene: TRBJ2-7; V gene: TRBV6-5; clone size: NA; CDR3 protein: CASRPSGGASYEQYF; CDR3 DNA: TGTGCCAGCAGACCTAGCGGGGGGGCCTCCTACGAGCAGTACTTC
D gene: TRBD2; J gene: TRBJ2-7; V gene: TRBV7-6; clone size: NA; CDR3 protein: CASSPTSGGSYEQYF; CDR3 DNA: TGTGCCAGCAGCCCCACTAGCGGGGGGTCCTACGAGCAGTACTTC
D gene: NA; J gene: TRBJ2-7; V gene: TRBV6-5; clone size: few; CDR3 protein: CASSYSHAYEQYF; CDR3 DNA: TGTGCCAGCAGTTACTCCCATGCCTACGAGCAGTACTTC
D gene: TRBD2; J gene: TRBJ2-2; V gene: TRBV5-1; clone size: NA; CDR3 protein: CASSLTSGRTGELFF; CDR3 DNA: TGCGCCAGCAGCTTGACTAGCGGGCGTACCGGGGAGCTGTTTTTT
D gene: NA; J gene: TRBJ1-5; V gene: TRBV27; clone size: NA; CDR3 protein: CASSLTTGLGNQPQHF; CDR3 DNA: TGTGCCAGCAGTTTAACAACAGGGTTGGGGAATCAGCCCCAGCATTTT
D gene: TRBD2; J gene: TRBJ2-5; V gene: TRBV5-1; clone size: NA; CDR3 protein: CASRLAGLQETQYF; CDR3 DNA: TGCGCCAGCAGACTAGCGGGACTCCAAGAGACCCAGTACTTC
D gene: TRBD1; J gene: TRBJ2-3; V gene: TRBV9; clone size: NA; CDR3 protein: CASSVTGGAQYF; CDR3 DNA: TGTGCCAGCAGCGTAACAGGGGGTGCACAGTATTTT
D gene: TRBD1; J gene: TRBJ2-7; V gene: TRBV29-1; clone size: few; CDR3 protein: CSVGLTGGRGEQYF; CDR3 DNA: TGCAGCGTTGGCCTGACAGGGGGCCGGGGCGAGCAGTACTTC
D gene: TRBD1; J gene: TRBJ2-7; V gene: TRBV10-2; clone size: NA; CDR3 protein: CASSESWDSSYEQYF; CDR3 DNA: TGCGCCAGCAGTGAGTCTTGGGACAGCTCCTACGAGCAGTACTTC
D gene: NA; J gene: TRBJ2-7; V gene: TRBV4-1; clone size: once; CDR3 protein: CASSQEPGLREQYF; CDR3 DNA: TGCGCCAGCAGCCAAGAACCGGGACTCCGGGAGCAGTACTTC
D gene: TRBD1; J gene: TRBJ1-5; V gene: TRBV28; clone size: NA; CDR3 protein: CASSFLGTGAQPQHF; CDR3 DNA: TGTGCCAGCAGTTTTCTCGGGACAGGGGCTCAGCCCCAGCATTTT
D gene: NA; J gene: TRBJ2-4; V gene: TRBV11-2; clone size: NA; CDR3 protein: CASSHRTPNIQYF; CDR3 DNA: TGTGCCAGCAGCCACAGAACCCCAAACATTCAGTACTTC
D gene: TRBD1; J gene: TRBJ1-5; V gene: TRBV10-3; clone size: NA; CDR3 protein: CANRGGPNQPQHF; CDR3 DNA: TGTGCCAACCGAGGGGGCCCCAATCAGCCCCAGCATTTT